The present T cell receptor beta chain was sequenced within a study of cytomegalovirus exposure and HLA in healthy donors. Study conclusions and caveats: Analysis performed later found roughly 17,000 TCR beta sequences associated with HLA alleles at 0.05 false discovery rate. In an earlier analysis, about 87% or about 30%: the productive usage of most TCR beta V segments. Across HLA loci, a later analysis found differing TCR association rates, with DRB1 most and HLA-C fewest.

With 60 Vbeta and 13 Jbeta primers, the PCR was carried out. As originally analysed: Later work found 80 million or so unique TCR beta chains, with about 10 million shared. This table comes from immunoSEQ multiplex PCR, and its TCRdb copy is limited to in-frame clones, with some not included. V, J and clone size were drawn from that table, and D and trimming were deduced from the DNA. The table lists 80,000 to 100,000 clones. Germline CDR1 reads KGHSH; CDR2 reads LQKENI. V was clipped by 3 bases and J by 4 bases, with 15 bases between them. The CDR3 runs to 15 residues. A note on this clone: Its matching antigen is unknown.

The chain has TRBV18 and TRBJ2-5, with TRBD1 as a possible D gene (6 bases). Sequencing input: PBMCs. This clonotype originated in a man aged 50 to 59 in good health and CMV-seropositive. The chain's CDR3 is CASSPYTRGRETQYF. CDR3 DNA: TGTGCCAGCTCACCGTACACCAGGGGAAGAGAGACCCAGTACTTC.